The clone carrying this T cell receptor beta chain was seen at least ten times. Its antigen is as yet unknown. PBMCs were collected from a roughly 9.7 ml volume of fresh peripheral blood. This entry comes from a study of T cells in Graves' hyperthyroidism and ophthalmopathy. Study-wide results and caveats: The model's output predicted ophthalmopathy at a median of roughly 6.9 months prior to onset. Among clonotypes expanded in thyroid above 0.001, most were also found in blood.

The TCR beta CDR3 regions underwent amplification using RNA transcripts as the source. The primer set for the first-round RT-PCR of the TCR CDR3 was HTBI. One entry per CDR3 protein, called by TCRdb with MiXCR from the multiplex PCR reads. Found here are roughly 570,000 distinct CDR3 sequences, less than 20% of them singletons; the top ten hold 7.3%. Germline loops: CDR1 SGHRS, CDR2 YFSETQ. V was clipped by 1 base and J by 2 bases; unmatched bases: 7. CDR3 length: 16 amino acids. This TCR came from a woman in her 30s with Graves' hyperthyroidism. The chain joins TRBV5-1 to TRBJ2-7; 9 nucleotides align to TRBD2. The sequenced sample consisted of blood. CDR3 sequence: CASSLLGTSTTYEQYF. DNA of the CDR3: TGCGCCAGCAGCTTGCTAGGGACTAGCACAACCTACGAGCAGTACTTC.